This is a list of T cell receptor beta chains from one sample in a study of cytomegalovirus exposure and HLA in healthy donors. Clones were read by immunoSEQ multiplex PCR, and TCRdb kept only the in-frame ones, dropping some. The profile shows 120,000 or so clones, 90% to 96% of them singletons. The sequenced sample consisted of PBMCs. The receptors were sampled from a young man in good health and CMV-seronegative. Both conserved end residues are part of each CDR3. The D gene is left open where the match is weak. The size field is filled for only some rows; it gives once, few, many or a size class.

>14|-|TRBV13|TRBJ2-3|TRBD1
TGTGCCAGCAGCCCGGGGACAGGAACAGATACGCAGTATTTT
CASSPGTGTDTQYF
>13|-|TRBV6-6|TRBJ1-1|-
TGTGCCACCTACTTCCAGGGGAACACTGAAGCTTTCTTT
CATYFQGNTEAFF
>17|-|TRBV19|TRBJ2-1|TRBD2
TGTGCCACTCAAGACCTCCTGGGACTAGCGGGGGTAGATGAGCAGTTCTTC
CATQDLLGLAGVDEQFF
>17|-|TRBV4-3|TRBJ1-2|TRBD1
TGCGCCAGCAGCCAAGCGCTAGGACAGGCTACCGGGTATGGCTACACCTTC
CASSQALGQATGYGYTF
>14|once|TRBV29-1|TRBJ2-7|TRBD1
TGCAGCGTTGACACAGGGGGCTTAACCTACGAGCAGTACTTC
CSVDTGGLTYEQYF
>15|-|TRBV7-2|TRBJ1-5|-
TGTGCCAGCAGCTTAGCTGGGTCGGGGAATCAGCCCCAGCATTTT
CASSLAGSGNQPQHF
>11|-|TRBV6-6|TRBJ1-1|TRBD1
TGTGCCAGCAGTCAGGGGGCTGAAGCTTTCTTT
CASSQGAEAFF
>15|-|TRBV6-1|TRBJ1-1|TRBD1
TGTGCCAGCAACCATGGGGGCAGGGGGGACACTGAAGCTTTCTTT
CASNHGGRGDTEAFF
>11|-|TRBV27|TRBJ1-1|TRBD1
TGTGCCAGCAGTGACAGGGTAGATGCTTTCTTT
CASSDRVDAFF
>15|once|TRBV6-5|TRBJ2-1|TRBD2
TGTGCCAGCACCCAACGGGGGGGGGCTAGCAATGAGCAGTTCTTC
CASTQRGGASNEQFF
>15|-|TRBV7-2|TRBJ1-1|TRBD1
TGTGCCAGCAGCTTAGAACAGGGGGGTTTGTCTGAAGCTTTCTTT
CASSLEQGGLSEAFF
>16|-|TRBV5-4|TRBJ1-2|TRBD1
TGTGCCAGCAGCTTCCCCCGGGACAGGGGGTACTATGGCTACACCTTC
CASSFPRDRGYYGYTF
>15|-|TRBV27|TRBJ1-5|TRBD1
TGTGCCAGCAGTAGATCCGGGACAGGGGTGTCGCCCCAGCATTTT
CASSRSGTGVSPQHF
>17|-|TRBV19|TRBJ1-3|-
TGTGCCAGTAGTATAGTCCTGGAGGGATTCTCTGGAAACACCATATATTTT
CASSIVLEGFSGNTIYF
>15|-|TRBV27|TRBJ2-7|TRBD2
TGTGCCAGCAGTTCTATCACTAGCGGGAGGTACGAGCAGTACTTC
CASSSITSGRYEQYF
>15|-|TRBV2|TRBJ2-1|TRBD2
TGTGCCAGCAGCCTTAGCGGGAGGTCCTACAATGAGCAGTTCTTC
CASSLSGRSYNEQFF
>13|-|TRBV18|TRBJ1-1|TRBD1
TGTGCCAGTAGAGGGACAGGGGGGACTGAAGCTTTCTTT
CASRGTGGTEAFF
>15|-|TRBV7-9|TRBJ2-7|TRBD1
TGTGCCAGCAGCTCGGGACAGGGGTCGTTGGACGAGCAGTACTTC
CASSSGQGSLDEQYF
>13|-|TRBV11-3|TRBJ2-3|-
TGTGCCAGCAGCTCCCCTACCACAGATACGCAGTATTTT
CASSSPTTDTQYF
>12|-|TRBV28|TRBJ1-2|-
TGTGCCAGCTTGGGGGGTCTCTATGGCTACACCTTC
CASLGGLYGYTF
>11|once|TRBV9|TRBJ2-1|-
TGTGCCAGCAGCGTAGGGGGCGAGCAGTTCTTC
CASSVGGEQFF
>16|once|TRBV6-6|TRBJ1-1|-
TGTGCCAGCACTCAACCCAGGGGAACAGCAGCCACTGAAGCTTTCTTT
CASTQPRGTAATEAFF
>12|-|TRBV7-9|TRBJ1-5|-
TGTGCCAGCAGCGACGGGGATCAGCCCCAGCATTTT
CASSDGDQPQHF
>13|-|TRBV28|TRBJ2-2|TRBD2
TGTGCCAGCAGTCGGGGGGACACCGGGGAGCTGTTTTTT
CASSRGDTGELFF
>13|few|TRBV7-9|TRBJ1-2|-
TGTGCCAGCAGCTTAGGTGGGGCACAAGGCTACACCTTC
CASSLGGAQGYTF
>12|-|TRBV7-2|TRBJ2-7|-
TGTGCCAGCAGCTTTCTCTCCTACGAGCAGTACTTC
CASSFLSYEQYF
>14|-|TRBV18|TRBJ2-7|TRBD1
TGTGCCAGCTCTCCCACGACAGGGGCCTACGAGCAGTACTTC
CASSPTTGAYEQYF
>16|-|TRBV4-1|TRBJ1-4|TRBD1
TGCGCCAGCAGCCAAGAGTGGGGGACAGGGTGGGAAAAACTGTTTTTT
CASSQEWGTGWEKLFF
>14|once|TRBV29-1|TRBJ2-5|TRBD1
TGCAGCTTTGGAATCAGGGACAGGGAAGAGACCCAGTACTTC
CSFGIRDREETQYF
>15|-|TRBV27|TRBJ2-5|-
TGTGCCAGCAGTTTAAGGCAGGGGGGTGAAGAGACCCAGTACTTC
CASSLRQGGEETQYF
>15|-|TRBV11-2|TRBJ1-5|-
TGTGCCAGCAGCTTAAAGGCGGGCCCCAATCAGCCCCAGCATTTT
CASSLKAGPNQPQHF
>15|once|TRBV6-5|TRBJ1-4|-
TGTGCCAGCAGTAAGGGTGGGGCCAGTCGGGAAAAACTGTTTTTT
CASSKGGASREKLFF
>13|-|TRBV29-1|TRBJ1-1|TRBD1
TGCAGCGTGGGGACAGGGTGGAATACTGAAGCTTTCTTT
CSVGTGWNTEAFF
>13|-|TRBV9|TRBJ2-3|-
TGTGCCAGCAGCTCCTCGGGGGAAGATACGCAGTATTTT
CASSSSGEDTQYF
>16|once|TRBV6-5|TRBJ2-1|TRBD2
TGTGCCAGCAGTTCCGGGACTAGCGGGAGTAACAATGAGCAGTTCTTC
CASSSGTSGSNNEQFF
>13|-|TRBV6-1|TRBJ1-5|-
TGTGCCAGCAGTGGTACAGGGAACCAGCCCCAGCATTTT
CASSGTGNQPQHF
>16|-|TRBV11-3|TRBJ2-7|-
TGTGCCAGCAGCTTAGAATTGGGGAGTAAGAGGTACGAGCAGTACTTC
CASSLELGSKRYEQYF
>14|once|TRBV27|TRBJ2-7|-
TGTGCCAGCAGTTTCTGGCAGGGGCCCTACGAGCAGTACTTC
CASSFWQGPYEQYF
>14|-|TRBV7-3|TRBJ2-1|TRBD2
TGTGCCAGCAGCTCTAGCGGGGGCCACAATGAGCAGTTCTTC
CASSSSGGHNEQFF
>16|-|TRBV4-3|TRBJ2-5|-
TGCGCCAGCAGCCAGGTTTGGACAGGGAGGGAAGAGACCCAGTACTTC
CASSQVWTGREETQYF
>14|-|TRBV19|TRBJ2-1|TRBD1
TGTGCCAGTAGTATAACAGGGGGCACGAATGAGCAGTTCTTC
CASSITGGTNEQFF
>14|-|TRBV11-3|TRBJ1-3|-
TGTGCCAGCAGCCCGGAACCCTTCGGGAACACCATATATTTT
CASSPEPFGNTIYF
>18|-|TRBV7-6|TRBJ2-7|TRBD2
TGTGCCAGCAGCTATGGACTAGAGGCGGGAGGGCCTGGCTACGAGCAGTACTTC
CASSYGLEAGGPGYEQYF
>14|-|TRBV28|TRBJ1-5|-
TGTGCCAGCGACCCAGGGTATAGCAATCAGCCCCAGCATTTT
CASDPGYSNQPQHF
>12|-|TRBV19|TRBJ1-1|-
TGTGTACGATTGGGGCGGGGTACTGAAGCTTTCTTT
CVRLGRGTEAFF
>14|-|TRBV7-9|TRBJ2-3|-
TGTGCCAGCAGCTTAGCGGCAGACACAGATACGCAGTATTTT
CASSLAADTDTQYF
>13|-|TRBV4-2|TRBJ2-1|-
TGTGCCAGCAGCCAAGACCCTTACAATGAGCAGTTCTTC
CASSQDPYNEQFF
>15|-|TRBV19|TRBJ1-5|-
TGTGCCAGTAGATCCGGGGGAACCAGCAATCAGCCCCAGCATTTT
CASRSGGTSNQPQHF